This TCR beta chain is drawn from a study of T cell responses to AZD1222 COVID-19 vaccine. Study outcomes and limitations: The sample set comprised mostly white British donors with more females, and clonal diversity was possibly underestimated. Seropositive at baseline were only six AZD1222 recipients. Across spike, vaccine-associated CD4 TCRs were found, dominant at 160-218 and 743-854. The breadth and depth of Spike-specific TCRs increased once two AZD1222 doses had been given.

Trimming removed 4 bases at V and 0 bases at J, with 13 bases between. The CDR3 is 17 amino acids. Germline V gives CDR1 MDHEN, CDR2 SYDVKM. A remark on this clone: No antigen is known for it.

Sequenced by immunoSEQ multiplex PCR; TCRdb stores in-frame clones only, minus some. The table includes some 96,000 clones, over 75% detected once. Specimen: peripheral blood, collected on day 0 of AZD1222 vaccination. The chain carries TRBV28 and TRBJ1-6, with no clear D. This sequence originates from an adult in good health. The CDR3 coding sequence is TGTGCCAGCAGTTCCGGAGTCCTGAGCTCCTATAATTCACCCCTCCACTTT. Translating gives CASSSGVLSSYNSPLHF.